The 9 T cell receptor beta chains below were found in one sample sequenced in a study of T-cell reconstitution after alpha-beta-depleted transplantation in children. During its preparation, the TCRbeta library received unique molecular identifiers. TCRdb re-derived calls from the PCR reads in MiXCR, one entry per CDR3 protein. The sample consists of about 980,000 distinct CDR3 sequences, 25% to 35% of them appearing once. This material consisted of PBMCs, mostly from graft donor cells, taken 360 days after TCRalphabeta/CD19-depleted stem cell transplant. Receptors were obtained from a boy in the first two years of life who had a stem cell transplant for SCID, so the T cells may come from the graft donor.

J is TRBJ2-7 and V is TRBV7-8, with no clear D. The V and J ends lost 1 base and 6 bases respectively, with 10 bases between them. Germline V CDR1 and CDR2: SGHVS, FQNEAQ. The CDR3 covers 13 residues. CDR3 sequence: CASSLGGRFEQYF. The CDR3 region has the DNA TGTGCCAGCAGCTTAGGAGGCAGGTTCGAGCAGTACTTC.

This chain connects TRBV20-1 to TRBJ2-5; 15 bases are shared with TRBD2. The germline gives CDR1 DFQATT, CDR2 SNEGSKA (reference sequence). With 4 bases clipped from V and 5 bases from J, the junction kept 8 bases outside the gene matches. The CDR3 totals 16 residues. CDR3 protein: CSATWTSGGVRETQYF. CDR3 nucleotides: TGCAGTGCTACCTGGACTAGCGGGGGGGTAAGGGAGACCCAGTACTTC.

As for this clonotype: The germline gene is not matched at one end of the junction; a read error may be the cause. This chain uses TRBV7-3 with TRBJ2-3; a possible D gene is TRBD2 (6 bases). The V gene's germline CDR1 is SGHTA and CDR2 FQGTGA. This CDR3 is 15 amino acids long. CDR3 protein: CVSSLRDSRTDTQYF. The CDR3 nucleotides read TGTGTCAGCAGCTTGCGGGACTCAAGGACAGATACGCAGTATTTT.

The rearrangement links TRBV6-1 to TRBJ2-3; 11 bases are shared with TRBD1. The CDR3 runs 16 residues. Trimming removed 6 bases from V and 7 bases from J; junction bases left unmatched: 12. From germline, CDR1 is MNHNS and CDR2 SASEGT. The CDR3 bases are TGTGCCAGCAGCCCTCCTCCGGACAGGGGGCGGAATACGCAGTATTTT. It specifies CASSPPPDRGRNTQYF.

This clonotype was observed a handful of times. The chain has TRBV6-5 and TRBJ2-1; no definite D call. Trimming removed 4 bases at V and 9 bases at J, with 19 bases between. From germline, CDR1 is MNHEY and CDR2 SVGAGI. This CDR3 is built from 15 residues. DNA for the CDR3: TGTGCCAGCAGTTTAGGGCTAACCCCCTATGGTGAGCAGTTCTTC. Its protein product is CASSLGLTPYGEQFF.

CDR3 amino acids: CASSQDPTGGGEAFF. DNA for the CDR3: TGCGCCAGCAGCCAAGATCCAACCGGGGGCGGTGAAGCTTTCTTT. The chain couples TRBV4-3 to TRBJ1-1; the D gene is possibly TRBD1 (6 bases). The length of the CDR3 is 15 residues. CDR1 and CDR2 from the germline V gene are LGHNA and YSLEER. Trimming pared 0 bases from V and 7 bases from J, leaving 15 bases between.

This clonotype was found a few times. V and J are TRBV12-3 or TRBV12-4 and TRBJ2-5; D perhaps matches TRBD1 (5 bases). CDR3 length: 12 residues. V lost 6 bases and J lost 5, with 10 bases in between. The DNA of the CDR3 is TGTGCCAGCAGCGCCAACAGGGAGACCCAGTACTTC. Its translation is CASSANRETQYF.

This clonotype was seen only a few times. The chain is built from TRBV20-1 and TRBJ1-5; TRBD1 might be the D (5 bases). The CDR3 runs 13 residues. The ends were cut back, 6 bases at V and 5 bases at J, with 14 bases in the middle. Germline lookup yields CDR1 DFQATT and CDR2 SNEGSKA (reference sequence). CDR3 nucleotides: TGCAGTGCCCCCCCTGGGGGTGATCAGCCCCAGCATTTT. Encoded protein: CSAPPGGDQPQHF.

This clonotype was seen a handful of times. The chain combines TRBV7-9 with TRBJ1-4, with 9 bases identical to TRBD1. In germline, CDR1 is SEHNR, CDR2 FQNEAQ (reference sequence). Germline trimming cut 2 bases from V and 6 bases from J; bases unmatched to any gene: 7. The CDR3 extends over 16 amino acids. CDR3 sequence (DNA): TGTGCCAGCAGCTTACTCGGGACAGGGCGTTATGAAAAACTGTTTTTT. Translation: CASSLLGTGRYEKLFF.